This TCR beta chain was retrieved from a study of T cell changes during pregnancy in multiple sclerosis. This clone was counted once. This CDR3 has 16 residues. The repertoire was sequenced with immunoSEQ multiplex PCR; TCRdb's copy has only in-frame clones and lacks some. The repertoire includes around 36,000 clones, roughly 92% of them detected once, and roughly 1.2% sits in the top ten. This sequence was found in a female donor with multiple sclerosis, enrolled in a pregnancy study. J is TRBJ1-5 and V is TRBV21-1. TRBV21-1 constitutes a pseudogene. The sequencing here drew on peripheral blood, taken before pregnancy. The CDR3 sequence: CASPTRRGGLYQPQHF. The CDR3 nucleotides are TGTGCCAGCCCAACCCGAAGGGGGGGGCTTTATCAGCCCCAGCATTTT.